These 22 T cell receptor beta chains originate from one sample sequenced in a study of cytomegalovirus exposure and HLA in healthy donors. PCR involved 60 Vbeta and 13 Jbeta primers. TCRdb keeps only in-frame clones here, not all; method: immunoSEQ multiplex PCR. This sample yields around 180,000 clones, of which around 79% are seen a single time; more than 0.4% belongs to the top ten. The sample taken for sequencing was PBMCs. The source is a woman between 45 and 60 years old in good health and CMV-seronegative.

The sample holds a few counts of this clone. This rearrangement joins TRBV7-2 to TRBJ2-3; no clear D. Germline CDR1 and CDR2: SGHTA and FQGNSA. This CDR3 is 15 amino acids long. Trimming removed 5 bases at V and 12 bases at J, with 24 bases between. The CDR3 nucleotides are TGTGCCAGCAGCCGAACCTTCCAACCCGATTACAGTCAGTATTTT. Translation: CASSRTFQPDYSQYF.

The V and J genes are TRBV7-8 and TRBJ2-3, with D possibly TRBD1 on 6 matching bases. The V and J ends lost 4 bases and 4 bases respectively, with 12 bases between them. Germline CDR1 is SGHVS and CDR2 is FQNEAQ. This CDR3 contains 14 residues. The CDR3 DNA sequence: TGTGCCAGCAGCTCTCAGGGGCGCTCAGATACGCAGTATTTT. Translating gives CASSSQGRSDTQYF.

CDR3 sequence reads: CASSLEGLGTRGQETQYF. CDR3 DNA: TGTGCCAGCAGCTTAGAAGGGCTCGGGACTAGAGGCCAAGAGACCCAGTACTTC. The rearrangement joins TRBV7-9 to TRBJ2-5; 8 positions agree with TRBD2. With V trimmed by 1 base and J by 1 base, 11 bases remained unmatched. The CDR3 is made up of 18 amino acids. Germline V gene sequence: CDR1 SEHNR, CDR2 FQNEAQ (reference sequence).

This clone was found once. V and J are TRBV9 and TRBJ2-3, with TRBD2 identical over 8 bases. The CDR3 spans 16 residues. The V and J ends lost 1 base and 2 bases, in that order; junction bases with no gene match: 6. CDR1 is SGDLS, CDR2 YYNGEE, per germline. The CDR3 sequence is CASSVWREAITDTQYF. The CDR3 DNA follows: TGTGCCAGCAGCGTATGGCGGGAGGCTATCACAGATACGCAGTATTTT.

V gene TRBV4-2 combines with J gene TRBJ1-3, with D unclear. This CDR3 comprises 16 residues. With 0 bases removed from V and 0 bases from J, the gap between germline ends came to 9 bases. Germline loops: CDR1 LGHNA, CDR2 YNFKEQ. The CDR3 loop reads CASSQDNTNSGNTIYF. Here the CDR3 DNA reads TGTGCCAGCAGCCAAGATAACACAAACTCTGGAAACACCATATATTTT.

Here the CDR3 reads CASRAGGAYDEQYF. Here the CDR3 DNA reads TGTGCCAGCAGAGCAGGGGGCGCGTATGACGAGCAGTACTTC. The rearrangement links TRBV6-1 to TRBJ2-7; 8 nucleotides line up with TRBD1. The CDR3 totals 14 residues. Germline loops: CDR1 MNHNS, CDR2 SASEGT. V gave up 6 bases and J gave up 5 bases; unmatched junction bases: 9.

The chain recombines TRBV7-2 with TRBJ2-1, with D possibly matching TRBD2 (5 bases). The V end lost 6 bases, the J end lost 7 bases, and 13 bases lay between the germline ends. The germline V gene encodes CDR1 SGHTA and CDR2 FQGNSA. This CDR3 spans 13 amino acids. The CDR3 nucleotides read TGTGCCAGCAGGGGCTGGGAGACGAATGAGCAGTTCTTC. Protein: CASRGWETNEQFF.

The CDR3 loop is CASSLGGQPPTNEQYF. CDR3 DNA sequence: TGCGCCAGCAGCTTGGGAGGTCAGCCCCCAACTAACGAGCAGTACTTC. The chain joins TRBV5-1 to TRBJ2-7, with D unclear. CDR3 length equals 16 residues. Germline V gene sequence: CDR1 SGHRS, CDR2 YFSETQ. The V gene lost 0 bases and the J gene lost 5 bases, with 18 bases spanning the gap.

This CDR3 is CASSQDLESTDTQYF. CDR3 coding DNA: TGCGCCAGCAGCCAAGACCTCGAGTCCACAGATACGCAGTATTTT. The chain employs TRBV4-3 and TRBJ2-3; D remains unclear. The germline V gene has CDR1 LGHNA and CDR2 YSLEER. The CDR3 consists of 15 residues. V was cut by 0 bases and J by 2 bases, with 9 bases left in between.

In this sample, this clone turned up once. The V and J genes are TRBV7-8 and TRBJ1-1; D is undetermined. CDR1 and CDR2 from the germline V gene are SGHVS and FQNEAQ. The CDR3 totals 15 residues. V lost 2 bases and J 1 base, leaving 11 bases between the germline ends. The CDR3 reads CASSLHDGGNTEAFF. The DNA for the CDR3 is TGTGCCAGCAGCTTACATGACGGCGGGAACACTGAAGCTTTCTTT.

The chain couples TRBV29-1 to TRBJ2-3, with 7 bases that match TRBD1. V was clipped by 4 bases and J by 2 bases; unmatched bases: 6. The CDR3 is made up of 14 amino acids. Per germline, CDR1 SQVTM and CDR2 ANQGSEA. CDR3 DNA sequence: TGCAGCGTTGGTCGACAGGGAGCCACAGATACGCAGTATTTT. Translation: CSVGRQGATDTQYF.

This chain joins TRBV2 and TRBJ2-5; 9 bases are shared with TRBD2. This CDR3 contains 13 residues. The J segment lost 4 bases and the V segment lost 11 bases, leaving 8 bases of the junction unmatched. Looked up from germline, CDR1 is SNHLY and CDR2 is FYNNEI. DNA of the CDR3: TGTGCCGGGTCGAGGACTAGCGCAGAGACCCAGTACTTC. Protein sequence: CAGSRTSAETQYF.

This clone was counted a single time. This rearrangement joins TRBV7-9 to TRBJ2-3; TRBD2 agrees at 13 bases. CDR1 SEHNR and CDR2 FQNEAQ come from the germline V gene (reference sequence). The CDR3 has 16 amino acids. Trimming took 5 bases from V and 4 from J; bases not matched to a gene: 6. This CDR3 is CASSQGLAGAADTQYF. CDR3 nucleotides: TGTGCCAGCAGCCAAGGACTAGCGGGAGCGGCAGATACGCAGTATTTT.

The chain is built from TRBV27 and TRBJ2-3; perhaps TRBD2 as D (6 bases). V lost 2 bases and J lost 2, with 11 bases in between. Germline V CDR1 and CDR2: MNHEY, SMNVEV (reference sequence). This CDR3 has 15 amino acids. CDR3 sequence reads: CASSLGGEATDTQYF. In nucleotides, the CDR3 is TGTGCCAGCAGTTTAGGCGGGGAGGCCACAGATACGCAGTATTTT.

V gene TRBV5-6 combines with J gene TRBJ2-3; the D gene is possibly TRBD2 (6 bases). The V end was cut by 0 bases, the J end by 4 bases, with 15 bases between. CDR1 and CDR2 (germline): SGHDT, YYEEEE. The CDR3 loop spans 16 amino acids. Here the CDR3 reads CASSLAEGWGADTQYF. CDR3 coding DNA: TGTGCCAGCAGCTTGGCCGAGGGGTGGGGGGCAGATACGCAGTATTTT. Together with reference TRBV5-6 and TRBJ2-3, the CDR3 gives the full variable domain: DAGVTQSPTHLIKTRGQQVTLRCSPKSGHDTVSWYQQALGQGPQFIFQYYEEEERQRGNFPDRFSGHQFPNYSSELNVNALLLGDSALYLCASSLAEGWGADTQYFGPGTRLTVL.

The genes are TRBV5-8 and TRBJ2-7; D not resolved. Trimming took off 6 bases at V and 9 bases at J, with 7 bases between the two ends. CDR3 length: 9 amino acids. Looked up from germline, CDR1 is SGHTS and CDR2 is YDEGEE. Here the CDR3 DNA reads TGTGCCAGCATGTCCCGGCAGTACTTC. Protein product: CASMSRQYF.

CDR3 protein: CASSNRGGEWGNQPQHF. CDR3 in DNA: TGCGCCAGCAGCAACCGGGGGGGGGAATGGGGCAATCAGCCCCAGCATTTT. The rearrangement joins TRBV5-1 to TRBJ1-5; a weak D match, TRBD1 (5 bases). Germline V gene sequence: CDR1 SGHRS, CDR2 YFSETQ. CDR3 length equals 17 residues. The ends were cut back, 4 bases at V and 2 bases at J, with 19 bases in the middle.

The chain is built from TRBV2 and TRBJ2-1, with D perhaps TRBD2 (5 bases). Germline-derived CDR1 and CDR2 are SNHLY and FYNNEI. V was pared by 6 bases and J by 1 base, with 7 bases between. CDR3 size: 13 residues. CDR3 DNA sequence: TGTGCCAGCAGACTAGGTTCCTACAATGAGCAGTTCTTC. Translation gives CASRLGSYNEQFF.

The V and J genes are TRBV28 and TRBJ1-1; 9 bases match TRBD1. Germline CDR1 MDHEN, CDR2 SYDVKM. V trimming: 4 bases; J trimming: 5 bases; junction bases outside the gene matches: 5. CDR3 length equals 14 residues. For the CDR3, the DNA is TGTGCCAGCAGTTCCGGGACAGGGATTACTGAAGCTTTCTTT. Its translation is CASSSGTGITEAFF. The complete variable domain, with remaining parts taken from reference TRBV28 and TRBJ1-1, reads DVKVTQSSRYLVKRTGEKVFLECVQDMDHENMFWYRQDPGLGLRLIYFSYDVKMKEKGDIPEGYSVSREKKERFSLILESASTNQTSMYLCASSSGTGITEAFFGQGTRLTVV.

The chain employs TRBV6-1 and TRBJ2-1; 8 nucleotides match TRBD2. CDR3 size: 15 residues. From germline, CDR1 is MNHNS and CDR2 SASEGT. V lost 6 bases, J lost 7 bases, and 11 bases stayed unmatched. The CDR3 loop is CASRSGPSGGNEQFF. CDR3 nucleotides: TGTGCCAGCAGGAGCGGGCCTTCGGGAGGGAATGAGCAGTTCTTC.

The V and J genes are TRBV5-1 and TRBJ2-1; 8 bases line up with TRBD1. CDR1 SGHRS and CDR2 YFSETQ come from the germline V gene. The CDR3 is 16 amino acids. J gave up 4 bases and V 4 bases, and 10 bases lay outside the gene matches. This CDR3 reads CASSTTGTGVYNEQFF. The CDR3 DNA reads TGCGCCAGCAGCACTACCGGGACAGGCGTGTACAATGAGCAGTTCTTC.

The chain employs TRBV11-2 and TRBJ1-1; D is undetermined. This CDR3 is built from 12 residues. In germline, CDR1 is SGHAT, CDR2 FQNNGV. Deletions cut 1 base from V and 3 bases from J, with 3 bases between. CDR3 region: CASSLAYTEAFF. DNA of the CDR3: TGTGCCAGCAGCTTAGCCTACACTGAAGCTTTCTTT.